This is a list of T cell receptor beta chains from one sample in a study of tumor and adjacent non-tumor tissue in lung cancer. In TCRdb, the multiplex PCR reads were re-called with MiXCR into one record per CDR3 protein. The sample contains about 110,000 distinct CDR3 sequences, 75% of which appear only once. Sequenced: lung tumor tissue. The receptors originated from a woman aged 60 to 75 with non-small cell lung cancer. The CDR3 runs from the conserved cysteine through the conserved F or W. Each record gives: CDR3 DNA, CDR3 protein, V gene, clone size, D gene, J gene. The D gene is left open where the match is weak. Where a row states a size, it is once, few, many or the class of an expanded clone; other rows omit it.

DNA: TGCGCCAGCTGTCCCGACCCGGGGCCCTACGAGCAGTACTTC; CDR3: CASCPDPGPYEQYF; V: TRBV5-1; size: NA; D: NA; J: TRBJ2-7
DNA: TGTGCCAGCAGCTTGGGGAGACCGACCAGCTCCTACAATGAGCAGTTCTTT; CDR3: CASSLGRPTSSYNEQFF; V: TRBV11-2; size: NA; D: NA; J: TRBJ2-1
DNA: TGTGCCAGCATTTACATGGAGATTAGCAATCAGCCCCAGCATTTT; CDR3: CASIYMEISNQPQHF; V: TRBV6-2/TRBV6-3; size: NA; D: NA; J: TRBJ1-5
DNA: TGTGCCAACAGCTTGCTAGGTCCTGGAAACACTATATATTTT; CDR3: CANSLLGPGNTIYF; V: TRBV13; size: NA; D: NA; J: TRBJ1-3
DNA: TGCAGTGCTAGAGTCGGGACAGGGGTAGCAGATACGCAGTATTTT; CDR3: CSARVGTGVADTQYF; V: TRBV20-1; size: NA; D: TRBD1; J: TRBJ2-3
DNA: TGTACCAGCAGCTTTGTCTCGAACACCGGGGAGCTGTTTTTT; CDR3: CTSSFVSNTGELFF; V: TRBV11-3; size: NA; D: NA; J: TRBJ2-2
DNA: TGTACCTGCAGATCCCATCGTCAAAACACTGAAGCTTTCTTT; CDR3: CTCRSHRQNTEAFF; V: TRBV6-5; size: once; D: NA; J: TRBJ1-1
DNA: TGTGCCAGCAGTCGCATAGATACCCAGTATTTT; CDR3: CASSRIDTQYF; V: TRBV28; size: NA; D: NA; J: TRBJ2-3
DNA: TGTGCCAGCAGTCCCAAGCTAGAGAACACCAGGGAGCTGTTTTTT; CDR3: CASSPKLENTRELFF; V: TRBV6-4; size: NA; D: NA; J: TRBJ2-2
DNA: TGTGCCAGCAGTTTAAACAAGGGGCCGTATGAGCAGTTCTTC; CDR3: CASSLNKGPYEQFF; V: TRBV11-2; size: NA; D: NA; J: TRBJ2-1
DNA: TGCGCCAGTAGCCTCGGACAGGGATTCACCGGGGAGCTGTTTTTT; CDR3: CASSLGQGFTGELFF; V: TRBV4-3; size: NA; D: TRBD1; J: TRBJ2-2
DNA: TGCGCCAGCAGTCATGTGACTAGCGGGGCAGATACGCAATATTTT; CDR3: CASSHVTSGADTQYF; V: TRBV4-3; size: NA; D: TRBD2; J: TRBJ2-3
DNA: TGCAGTGCTAGAGATCGCCTTCTCGGGAGCACCATATATTTT; CDR3: CSARDRLLGSTIYF; V: TRBV20-1; size: many; D: NA; J: TRBJ1-3
DNA: TGTGCCGGCAGCTTATATTTACGGACGGACCTGTTTTTT; CDR3: CAGSLYLRTDLFF; V: TRBV12-3/TRBV12-4; size: NA; D: NA; J: TRBJ1-4
DNA: TGTGTCAGCAGGGACAGGAGTGGAGGGGGCAAGACTTTCTTT; CDR3: CVSRDRSGGGKTFF; V: TRBV11-3; size: once; D: TRBD1; J: TRBJ1-1
DNA: TGCACCGGCGACAGGGATTTGGGCATTGAAGCTTTCTTT; CDR3: CTGDRDLGIEAFF; V: TRBV29-1; size: NA; D: TRBD1; J: TRBJ1-1
DNA: TGTGCCAGCAGCCAAGAGGGACACTATGGCTACACCTTC; CDR3: CASSQEGHYGYTF; V: TRBV4-2; size: many; D: NA; J: TRBJ1-2
DNA: TGTGCCAGCAGCTTAGATCTTAGGGGACGCGACTCCTACGAGCAGTACTTC; CDR3: CASSLDLRGRDSYEQYF; V: TRBV7-2; size: few; D: NA; J: TRBJ2-7
DNA: TGTGCCAGCAGTGAAAGCGGGCGATCTAGCACAGATACGCAGTATTTT; CDR3: CASSESGRSSTDTQYF; V: TRBV6-1; size: NA; D: NA; J: TRBJ2-3
DNA: TGCAGTGCTTACACCGGACCGGGCACTGAAGCTTTCTTT; CDR3: CSAYTGPGTEAFF; V: TRBV20-1; size: many; D: NA; J: TRBJ1-1
DNA: TGCAGCGTTGTCGTTATGGGTCAAAAGTTCTTC; CDR3: CSVVVMGQKFF; V: TRBV29-1; size: many; D: NA; J: TRBJ2-1
DNA: TGTGCCAGCAGCTACGACGGACAGTCTTATAATTCACCCCTCCACTTT; CDR3: CASSYDGQSYNSPLHF; V: TRBV11-1; size: medium-sized; D: NA; J: TRBJ1-6
DNA: TGTGCCAGCAGCACAGGGAGGGAGCAGTTTTTT; CDR3: CASSTGREQFF; V: TRBV11-2; size: NA; D: NA; J: TRBJ2-2
DNA: TGTGCCAGCAGTTGCGGACAGGCAGATACGCAGTATTTT; CDR3: CASSCGQADTQYF; V: TRBV9; size: NA; D: TRBD1; J: TRBJ2-3
DNA: TGTGCCAGCAAGGGGGAGGGGTTTTTCGCTATATATTTT; CDR3: CASKGEGFFAIYF; V: TRBV12-3/TRBV12-4; size: NA; D: NA; J: TRBJ1-3
DNA: TGCGCCAGCAGCCAAGATAGGGGCAGAAGTAATTCACCCCTCCACTTT; CDR3: CASSQDRGRSNSPLHF; V: TRBV4-3; size: many; D: NA; J: TRBJ1-6
DNA: TGCGGTCCATCAATACAGGGGATAGATGAAGCTTTATTT; CDR3: CGPSIQGIDEALF; V: TRBV20-1; size: NA; D: TRBD1; J: TRBJ1-1